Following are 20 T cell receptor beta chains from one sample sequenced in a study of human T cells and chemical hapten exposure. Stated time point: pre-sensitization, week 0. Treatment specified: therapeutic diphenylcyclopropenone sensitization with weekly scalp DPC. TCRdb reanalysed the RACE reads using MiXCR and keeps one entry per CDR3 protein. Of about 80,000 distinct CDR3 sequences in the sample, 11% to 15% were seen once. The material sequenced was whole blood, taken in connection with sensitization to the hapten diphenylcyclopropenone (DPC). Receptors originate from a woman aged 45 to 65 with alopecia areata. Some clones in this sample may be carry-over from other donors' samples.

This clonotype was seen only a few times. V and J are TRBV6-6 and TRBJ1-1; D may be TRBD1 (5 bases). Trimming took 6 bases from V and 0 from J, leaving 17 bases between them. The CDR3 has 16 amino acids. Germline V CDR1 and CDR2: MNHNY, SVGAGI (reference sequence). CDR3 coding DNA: TGTGCCAGCAGCCCCCCCGGGGGTTACATGAACACTGAAGCTTTCTTT. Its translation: CASSPPGGYMNTEAFF.

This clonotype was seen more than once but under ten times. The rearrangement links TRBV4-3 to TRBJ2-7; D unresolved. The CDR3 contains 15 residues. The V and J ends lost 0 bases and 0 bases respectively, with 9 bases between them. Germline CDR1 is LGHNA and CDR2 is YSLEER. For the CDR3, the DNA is TGCGCCAGCAGCCAAGATGTATCTAGCTCCTACGAGCAGTACTTC. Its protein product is CASSQDVSSSYEQYF.

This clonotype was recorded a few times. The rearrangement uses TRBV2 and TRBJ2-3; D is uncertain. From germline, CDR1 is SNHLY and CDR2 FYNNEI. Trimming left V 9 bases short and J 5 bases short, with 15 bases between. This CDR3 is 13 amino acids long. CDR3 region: CARSLSLGDTQYF. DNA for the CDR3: TGTGCCAGGTCCCTCTCACTTGGAGATACGCAGTATTTT.

The CDR3 loop reads CASSLVLAGVPEQFF. CDR3 bases: TGTGCCAGCAGCTTAGTCCTAGCGGGGGTACCTGAGCAGTTCTTC. The V gene is TRBV7-9, the J gene TRBJ2-1; TRBD2 aligns across 10 bases. V shed 1 base and J 9 bases; nucleotides not matched to a gene: 6. This CDR3 region has 15 residues. The germline V gene encodes CDR1 SEHNR and CDR2 FQNEAQ (reference sequence).

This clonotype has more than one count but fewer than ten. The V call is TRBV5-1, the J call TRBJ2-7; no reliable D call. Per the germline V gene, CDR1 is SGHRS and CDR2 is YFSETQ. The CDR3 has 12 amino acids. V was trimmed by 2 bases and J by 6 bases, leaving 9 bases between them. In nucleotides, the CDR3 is TGCGCCAGCAGCTTTCTATCTGGCGAGCAGTACTTC. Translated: CASSFLSGEQYF.

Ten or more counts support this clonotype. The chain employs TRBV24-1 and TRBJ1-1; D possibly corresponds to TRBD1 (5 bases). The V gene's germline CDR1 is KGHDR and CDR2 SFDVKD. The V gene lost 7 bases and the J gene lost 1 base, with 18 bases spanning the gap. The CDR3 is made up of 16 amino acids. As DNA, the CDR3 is TGTGCCACCAGCCGCACAGGTGACGGCGGGAACACTGAAGCTTTCTTT. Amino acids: CATSRTGDGGNTEAFF.

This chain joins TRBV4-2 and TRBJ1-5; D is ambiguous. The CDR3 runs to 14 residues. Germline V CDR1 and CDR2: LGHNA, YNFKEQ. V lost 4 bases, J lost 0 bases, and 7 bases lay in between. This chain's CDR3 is CASSLDNSNQPQHF. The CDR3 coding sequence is TGTGCCAGCAGCCTAGACAATAGCAATCAGCCCCAGCATTTT.

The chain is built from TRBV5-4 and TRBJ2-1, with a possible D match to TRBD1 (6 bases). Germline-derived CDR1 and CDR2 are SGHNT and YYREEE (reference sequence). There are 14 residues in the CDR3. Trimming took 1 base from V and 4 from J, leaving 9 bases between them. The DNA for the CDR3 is TGTGCCAGCAGCTTGCCCCAGGGGTACAATGAGCAGTTCTTC. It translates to CASSLPQGYNEQFF.

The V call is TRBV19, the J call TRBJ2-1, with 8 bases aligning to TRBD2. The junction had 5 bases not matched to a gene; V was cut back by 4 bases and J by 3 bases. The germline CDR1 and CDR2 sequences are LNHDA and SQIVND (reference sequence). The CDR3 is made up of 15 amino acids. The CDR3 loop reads CASSTTSVYYNEQFF. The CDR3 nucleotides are TGTGCCAGTAGTACGACTAGCGTATACTACAATGAGCAGTTCTTC.

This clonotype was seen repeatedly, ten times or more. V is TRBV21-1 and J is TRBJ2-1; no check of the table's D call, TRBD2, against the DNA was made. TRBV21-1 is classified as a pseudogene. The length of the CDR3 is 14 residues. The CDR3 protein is CASADLYPYNEQFF. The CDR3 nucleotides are TGTGCCAGCGCGGACTTATATCCGTACAATGAGCAGTTCTTC.

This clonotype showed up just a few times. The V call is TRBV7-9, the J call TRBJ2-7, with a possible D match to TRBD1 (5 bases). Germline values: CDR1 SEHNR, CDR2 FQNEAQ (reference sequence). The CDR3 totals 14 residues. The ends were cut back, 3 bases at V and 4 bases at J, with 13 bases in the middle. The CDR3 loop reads CASSFQGPAYEQYF. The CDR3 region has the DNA TGTGCCAGCAGCTTTCAGGGCCCAGCTTACGAGCAGTACTTC.

In nucleotides, the CDR3 is TGTGCCAGCAGCCAATGGGGGACGGAAGCTTTCTTT. Translating gives CASSQWGTEAFF. The gene calls are TRBV7-2 and TRBJ1-1, with a tentative D call TRBD1 (5 bases). Germline values: CDR1 SGHTA, CDR2 FQGNSA. V shed 5 bases and J shed 8 bases, with 12 bases lying between them. The CDR3 is made up of 12 amino acids.

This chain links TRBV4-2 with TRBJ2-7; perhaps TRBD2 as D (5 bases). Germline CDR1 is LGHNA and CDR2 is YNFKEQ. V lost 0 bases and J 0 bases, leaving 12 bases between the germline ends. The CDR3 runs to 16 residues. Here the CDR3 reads CASSQEEVASSYEQYF. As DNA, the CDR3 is TGTGCCAGCAGCCAAGAGGAGGTAGCTTCCTCCTACGAGCAGTACTTC.

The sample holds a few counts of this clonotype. CDR3 protein: CASSYDHPRTGTGELFF. The CDR3 DNA follows: TGTGCCAGCAGTTATGATCATCCGAGGACCGGCACCGGGGAGCTGTTTTTT. V gene TRBV6-5 combines with J gene TRBJ2-2; D is undetermined. The V gene's germline CDR1 is MNHEY and CDR2 SVGAGI. The CDR3 runs 17 residues. The ends were cut back, 3 bases at V and 4 bases at J, with 18 bases in the middle.

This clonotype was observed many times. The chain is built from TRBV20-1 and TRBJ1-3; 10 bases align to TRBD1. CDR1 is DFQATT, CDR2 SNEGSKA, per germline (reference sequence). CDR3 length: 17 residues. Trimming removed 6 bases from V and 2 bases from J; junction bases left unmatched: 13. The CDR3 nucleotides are TGCAGTGCCGTCGGGACAGGGGAAACTAGGGCTGGAAACACCATATATTTT. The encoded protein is CSAVGTGETRAGNTIYF.

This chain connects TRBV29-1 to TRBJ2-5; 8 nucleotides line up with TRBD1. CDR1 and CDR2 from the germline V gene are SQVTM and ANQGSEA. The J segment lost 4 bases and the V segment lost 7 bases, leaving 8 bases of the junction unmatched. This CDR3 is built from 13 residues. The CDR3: CSAGQGSRETQYF. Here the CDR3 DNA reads TGCAGCGCTGGACAGGGTTCGCGAGAGACCCAGTACTTC.

The CDR3 is CASSLARRLNTEAFF. The CDR3 DNA follows: TGTGCCAGCAGTTTAGCTCGACGGCTGAACACTGAAGCTTTCTTT. The chain uses TRBV12-3 or TRBV12-4 and TRBJ1-1; D ambiguous. The length of the CDR3 is 15 residues. The ends were cut back, 0 bases at V and 0 bases at J, with 8 bases in the middle.

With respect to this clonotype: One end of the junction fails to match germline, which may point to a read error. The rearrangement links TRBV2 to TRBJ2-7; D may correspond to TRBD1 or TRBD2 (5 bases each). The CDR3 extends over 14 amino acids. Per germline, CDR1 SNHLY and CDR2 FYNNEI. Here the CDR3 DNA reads TGTGCCAGCGGTGAAAGGGGTTCGGGGTACGAGCAGTACTTC. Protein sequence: CASGERGSGYEQYF.

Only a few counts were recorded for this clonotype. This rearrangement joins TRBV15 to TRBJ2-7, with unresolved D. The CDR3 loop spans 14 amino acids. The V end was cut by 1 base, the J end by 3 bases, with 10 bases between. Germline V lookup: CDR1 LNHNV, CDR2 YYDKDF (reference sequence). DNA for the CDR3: TGTGCCACCAGCAGAGGACGGCAGTTCTACGAGCAGTACTTC. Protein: CATSRGRQFYEQYF.

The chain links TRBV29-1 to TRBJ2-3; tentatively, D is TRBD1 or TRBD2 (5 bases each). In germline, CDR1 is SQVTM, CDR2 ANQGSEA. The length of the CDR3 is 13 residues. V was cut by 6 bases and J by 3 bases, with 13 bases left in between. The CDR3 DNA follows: TGCAGCGTAAACCGGGGCCGAACAGATACGCAGTATTTT. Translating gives CSVNRGRTDTQYF.